This T cell receptor beta chain was profiled in a study of blood T cell repertoires in COVID-19. Repertoires were generated with immunoSEQ multiplex PCR, while TCRdb's copy carries only in-frame clones and drops some. The table has more than 250,000 clones, 80% to 90% seen once. Sequencing was carried out using PBMCs or T cells enriched from blood (not recorded which). The sequence was obtained from a woman younger than 30 who had recovered from COVID-19.

As DNA, the CDR3 is TGTGCCAGTAGCCCTTTCCGGGACAGAAATCAGCCCCAGCATTTT. Amino acids: CASSPFRDRNQPQHF. The chain employs TRBV19 and TRBJ1-5; 7 bases agree with TRBD1. The CDR3 is 15 amino acids. V lost 6 bases, J lost 4 bases, and 9 bases stayed unmatched. Per germline, CDR1 LNHDA and CDR2 SQIVND (reference sequence).